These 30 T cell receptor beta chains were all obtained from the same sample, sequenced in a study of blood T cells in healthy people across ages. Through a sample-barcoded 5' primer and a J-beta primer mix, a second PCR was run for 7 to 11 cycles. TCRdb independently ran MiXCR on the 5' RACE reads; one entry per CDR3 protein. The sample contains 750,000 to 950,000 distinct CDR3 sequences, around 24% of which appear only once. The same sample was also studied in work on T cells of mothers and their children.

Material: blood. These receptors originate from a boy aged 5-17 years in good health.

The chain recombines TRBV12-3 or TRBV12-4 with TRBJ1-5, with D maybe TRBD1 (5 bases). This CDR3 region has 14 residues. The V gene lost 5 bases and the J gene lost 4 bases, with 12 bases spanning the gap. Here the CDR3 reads CASSMGGGNQPQHF. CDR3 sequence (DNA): TGTGCCAGCAGTATGGGCGGGGGAAATCAGCCCCAGCATTTT.

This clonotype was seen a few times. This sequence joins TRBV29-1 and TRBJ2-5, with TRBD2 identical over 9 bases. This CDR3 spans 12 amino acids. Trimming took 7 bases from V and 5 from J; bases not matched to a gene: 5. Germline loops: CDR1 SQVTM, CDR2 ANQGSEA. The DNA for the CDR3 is TGCAGCGACACAGCGGGGGGTGAGACCCAGTACTTC. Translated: CSDTAGGETQYF.

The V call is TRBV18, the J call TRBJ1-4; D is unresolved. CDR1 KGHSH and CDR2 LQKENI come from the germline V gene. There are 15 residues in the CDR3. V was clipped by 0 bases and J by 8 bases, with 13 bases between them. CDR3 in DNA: TGTGCCAGCTCACCACCGGCGTCAACGAGAGAAAAACTGTTTTTT. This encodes CASSPPASTREKLFF.

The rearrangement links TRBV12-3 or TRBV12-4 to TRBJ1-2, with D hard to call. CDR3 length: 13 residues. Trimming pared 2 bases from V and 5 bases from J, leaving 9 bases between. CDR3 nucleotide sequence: TGTGCCAGCAGTTTAAGGGCCCCGTATGGCTACACCTTC. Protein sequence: CASSLRAPYGYTF.

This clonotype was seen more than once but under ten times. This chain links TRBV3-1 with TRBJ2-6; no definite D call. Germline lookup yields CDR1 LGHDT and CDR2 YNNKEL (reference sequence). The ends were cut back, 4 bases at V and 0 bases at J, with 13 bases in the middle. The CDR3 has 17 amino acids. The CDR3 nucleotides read TGTGCCAGCAGCCCGCGCGTCGGCCTCTCTGGGGCCAACGTCCTGACTTTC. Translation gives CASSPRVGLSGANVLTF.

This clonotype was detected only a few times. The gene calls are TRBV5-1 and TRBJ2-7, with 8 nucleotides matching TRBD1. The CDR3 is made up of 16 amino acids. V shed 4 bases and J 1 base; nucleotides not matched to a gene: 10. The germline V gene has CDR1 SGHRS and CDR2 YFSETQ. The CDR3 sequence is CASSMFQGARSYEQYF. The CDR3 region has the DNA TGCGCCAGCAGCATGTTCCAGGGGGCTAGGTCCTACGAGCAGTACTTC. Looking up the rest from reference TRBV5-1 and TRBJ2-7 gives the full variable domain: KAGVTQTPRYLIKTRGQQVTLSCSPISGHRSVSWYQQTPGQGLQFLFEYFSETQRNKGNFPGRFSGRQFSNSRSEMNVSTLELGDSALYLCASSMFQGARSYEQYFGPGTRLTVT.

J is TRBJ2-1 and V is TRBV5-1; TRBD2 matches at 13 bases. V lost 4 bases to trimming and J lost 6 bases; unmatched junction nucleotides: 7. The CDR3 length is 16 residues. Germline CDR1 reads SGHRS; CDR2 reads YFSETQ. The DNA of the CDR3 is TGCGCCAGCAGCCCGAAGACTAGCGGGGGGACCAATGAGCAGTTCTTC. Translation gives CASSPKTSGGTNEQFF.

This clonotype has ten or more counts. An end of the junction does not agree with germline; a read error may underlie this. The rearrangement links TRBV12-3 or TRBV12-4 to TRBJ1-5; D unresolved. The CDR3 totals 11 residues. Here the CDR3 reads CASSLDQPQHF. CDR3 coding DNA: TGTGCCAGCAGCTTAGATCAGCCCCAGCATTTT.

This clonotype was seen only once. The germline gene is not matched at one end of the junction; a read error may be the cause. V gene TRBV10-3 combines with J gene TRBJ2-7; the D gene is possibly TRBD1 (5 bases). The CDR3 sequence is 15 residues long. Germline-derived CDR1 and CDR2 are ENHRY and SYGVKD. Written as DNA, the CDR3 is TGTGCCGTCAGTGAGTCGTCAGGGCTGATCGACGAGCAGTACTTC. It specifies CAVSESSGLIDEQYF.

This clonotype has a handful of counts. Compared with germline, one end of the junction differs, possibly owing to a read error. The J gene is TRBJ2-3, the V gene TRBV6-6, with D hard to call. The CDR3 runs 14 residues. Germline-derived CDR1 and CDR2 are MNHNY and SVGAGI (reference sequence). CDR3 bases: TGTGCCGGCAGTTATGGCGGAAGCACAGATACGCAGTATTTT. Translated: CAGSYGGSTDTQYF.

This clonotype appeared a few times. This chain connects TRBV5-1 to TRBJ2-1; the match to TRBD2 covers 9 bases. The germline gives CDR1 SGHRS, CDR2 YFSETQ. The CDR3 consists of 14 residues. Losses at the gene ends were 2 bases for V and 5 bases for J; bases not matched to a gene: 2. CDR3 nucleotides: TGCGCCAGCAGCTTTGGGACTAGCCACAATGAGCAGTTCTTC. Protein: CASSFGTSHNEQFF.

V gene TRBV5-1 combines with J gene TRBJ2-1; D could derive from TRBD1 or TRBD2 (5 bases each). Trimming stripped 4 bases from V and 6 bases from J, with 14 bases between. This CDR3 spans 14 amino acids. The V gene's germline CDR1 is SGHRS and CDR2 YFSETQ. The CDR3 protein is CASSPGTGLNEQFF. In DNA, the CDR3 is TGCGCCAGCAGCCCCGGTACGGGGCTCAATGAGCAGTTCTTC.

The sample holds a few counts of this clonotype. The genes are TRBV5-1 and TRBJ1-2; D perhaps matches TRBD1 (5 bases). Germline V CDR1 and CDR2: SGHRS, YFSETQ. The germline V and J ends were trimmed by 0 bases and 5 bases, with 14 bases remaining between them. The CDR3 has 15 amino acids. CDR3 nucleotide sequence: TGCGCCAGCAGCTTGGTGGGACGGGATTTATATGGCTACACCTTC. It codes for CASSLVGRDLYGYTF. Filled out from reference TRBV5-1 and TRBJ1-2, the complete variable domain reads KAGVTQTPRYLIKTRGQQVTLSCSPISGHRSVSWYQQTPGQGLQFLFEYFSETQRNKGNFPGRFSGRQFSNSRSEMNVSTLELGDSALYLCASSLVGRDLYGYTFGSGTRLTVV.

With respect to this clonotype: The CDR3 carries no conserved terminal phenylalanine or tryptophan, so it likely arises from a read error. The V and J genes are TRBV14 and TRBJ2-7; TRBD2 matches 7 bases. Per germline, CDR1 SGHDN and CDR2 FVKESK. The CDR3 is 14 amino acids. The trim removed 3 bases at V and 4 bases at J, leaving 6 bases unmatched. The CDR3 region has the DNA TGTGCCAGCAGCCAGTCTTCGGGGGGATACGAGCAGTACCTC. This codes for CASSQSSGGYEQYL.

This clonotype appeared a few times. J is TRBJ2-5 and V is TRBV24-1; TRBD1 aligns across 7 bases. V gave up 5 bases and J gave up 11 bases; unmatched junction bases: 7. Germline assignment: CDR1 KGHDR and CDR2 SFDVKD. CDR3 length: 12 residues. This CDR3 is CATSARGREQYF. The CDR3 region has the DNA TGTGCCACCAGTGCAAGGGGGCGTGAGCAGTACTTC.

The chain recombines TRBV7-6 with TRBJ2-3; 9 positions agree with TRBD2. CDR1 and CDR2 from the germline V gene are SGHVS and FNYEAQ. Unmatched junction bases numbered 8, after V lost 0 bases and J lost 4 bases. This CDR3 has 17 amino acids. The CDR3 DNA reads TGTGCCAGCAGCTTAGCTCCTGGGGTAGCGGGGGCAGATACGCAGTATTTT. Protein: CASSLAPGVAGADTQYF.

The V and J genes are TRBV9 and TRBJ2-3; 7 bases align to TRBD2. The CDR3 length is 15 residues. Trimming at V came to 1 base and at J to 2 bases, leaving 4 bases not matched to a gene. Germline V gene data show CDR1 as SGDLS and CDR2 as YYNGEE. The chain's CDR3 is CASSVSSGNTDTQYF. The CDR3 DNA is TGTGCCAGCAGCGTATCCAGCGGGAACACAGATACGCAGTATTTT.

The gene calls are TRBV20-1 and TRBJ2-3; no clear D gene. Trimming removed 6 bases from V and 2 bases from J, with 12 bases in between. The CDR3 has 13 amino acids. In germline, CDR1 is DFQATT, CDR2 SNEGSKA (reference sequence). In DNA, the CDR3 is TGCAGTGCAAAGAAGGAGAACACAGATACGCAGTATTTT. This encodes CSAKKENTDTQYF.

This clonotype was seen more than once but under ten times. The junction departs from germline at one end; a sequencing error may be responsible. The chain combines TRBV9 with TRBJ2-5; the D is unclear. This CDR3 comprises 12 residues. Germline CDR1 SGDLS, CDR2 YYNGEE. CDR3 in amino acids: CTSSDGQETQYF. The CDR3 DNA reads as TGTACCAGCAGCGATGGGCAAGAGACCCAGTACTTC.

CDR3: CASSGRGFHEQYF. CDR3 nucleotide sequence: TGTGCCAGCAGTGGGAGAGGGTTCCACGAGCAGTACTTC. The chain couples TRBV13 to TRBJ2-5, with TRBD2 as a possible D gene (5 bases). The end of the DNA aligns better with TRBJ2-7, so the J call may be wrong. CDR3 size: 13 residues. In germline, CDR1 is PRHDT, CDR2 FYEKMQ (reference sequence).

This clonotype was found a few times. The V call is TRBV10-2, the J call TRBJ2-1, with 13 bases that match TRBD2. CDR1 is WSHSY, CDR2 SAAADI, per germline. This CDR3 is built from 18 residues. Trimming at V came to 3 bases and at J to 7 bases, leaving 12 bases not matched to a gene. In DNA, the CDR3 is TGCGCCAGCAGTGAAAAAGGGGTACTAGCGGGGGGGCGGAATGAGCAGTTCTTC. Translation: CASSEKGVLAGGRNEQFF.

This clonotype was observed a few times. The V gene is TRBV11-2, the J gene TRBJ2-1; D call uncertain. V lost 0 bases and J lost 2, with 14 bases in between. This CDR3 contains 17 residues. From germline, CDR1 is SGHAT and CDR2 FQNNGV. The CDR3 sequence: CASSLDLRIPAYNEQFF. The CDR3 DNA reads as TGTGCCAGCAGCTTAGATCTCCGGATTCCCGCCTACAATGAGCAGTTCTTC.

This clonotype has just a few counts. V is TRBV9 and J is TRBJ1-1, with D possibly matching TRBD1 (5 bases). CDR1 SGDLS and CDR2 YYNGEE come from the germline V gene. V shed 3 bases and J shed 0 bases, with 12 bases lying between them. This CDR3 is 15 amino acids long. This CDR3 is CASSAGGKMNTEAFF. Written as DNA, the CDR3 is TGTGCCAGCAGCGCCGGGGGAAAGATGAACACTGAAGCTTTCTTT.

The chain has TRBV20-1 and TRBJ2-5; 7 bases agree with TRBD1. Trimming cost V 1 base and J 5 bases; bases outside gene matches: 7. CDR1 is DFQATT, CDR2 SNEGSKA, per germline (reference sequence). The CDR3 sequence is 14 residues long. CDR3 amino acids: CSARGTGVGETQYF. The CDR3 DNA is TGCAGTGCTAGAGGAACAGGGGTAGGGGAGACCCAGTACTTC.

The CDR3 DNA follows: TGTGCCAGCAGCCAAGTGGCGGGGGACAATGAGCAGTTCTTC. This gives the protein CASSQVAGDNEQFF. The chain joins TRBV14 to TRBJ2-1; 7 nucleotides agree with TRBD2. Trimming took 1 base from V and 5 from J; bases not matched to a gene: 2. The CDR3 consists of 14 residues. The V gene's germline CDR1 is SGHDN and CDR2 FVKESK.

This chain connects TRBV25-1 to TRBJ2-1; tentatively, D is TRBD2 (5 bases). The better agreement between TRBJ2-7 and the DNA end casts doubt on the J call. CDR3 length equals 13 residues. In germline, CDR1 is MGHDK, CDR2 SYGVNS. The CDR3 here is CASSDEGLREQYF. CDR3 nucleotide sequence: TGTGCCAGCAGTGATGAGGGTTTGAGAGAGCAGTACTTC.

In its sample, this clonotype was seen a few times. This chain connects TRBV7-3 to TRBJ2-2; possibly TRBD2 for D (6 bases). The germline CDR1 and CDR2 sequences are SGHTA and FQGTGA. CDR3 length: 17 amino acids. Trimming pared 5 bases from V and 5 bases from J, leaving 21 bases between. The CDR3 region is CASSQAYGTGGTGELFF. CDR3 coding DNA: TGTGCCAGCAGCCAGGCTTATGGGACTGGAGGGACCGGGGAGCTGTTTTTT.

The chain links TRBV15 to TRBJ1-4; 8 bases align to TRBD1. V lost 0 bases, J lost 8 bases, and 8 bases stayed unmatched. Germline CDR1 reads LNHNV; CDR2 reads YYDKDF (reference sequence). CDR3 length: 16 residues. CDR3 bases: TGTGCCACCAGCAGAGAAAGGCAGGGGGCGCGAGAAAAACTGTTTTTT. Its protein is CATSRERQGAREKLFF.

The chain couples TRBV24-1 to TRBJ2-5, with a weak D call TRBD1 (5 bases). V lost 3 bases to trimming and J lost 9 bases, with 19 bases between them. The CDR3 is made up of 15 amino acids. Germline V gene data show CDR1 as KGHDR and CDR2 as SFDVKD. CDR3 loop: CATSDGRVPSGAQYF. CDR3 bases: TGTGCCACCAGTGATGGCAGGGTACCTTCTGGGGCCCAGTACTTC.

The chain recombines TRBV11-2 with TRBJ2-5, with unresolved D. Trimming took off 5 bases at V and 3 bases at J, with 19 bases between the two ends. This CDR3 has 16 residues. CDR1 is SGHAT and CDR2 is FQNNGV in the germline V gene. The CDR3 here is CASSIDGFSSKETQYF. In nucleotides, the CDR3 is TGTGCCAGCAGCATCGACGGGTTCTCGTCAAAAGAGACCCAGTACTTC.